This T cell receptor (beta chain) was profiled in a study of OX40 agonist ivuxolimab in advanced cancers. This CDR3 comprises 18 residues. Germline values: CDR1 MNHEY, CDR2 SMNVEV (reference sequence). V dropped 5 bases and J dropped 8; count of bases not matched to a gene: 19. Some clones are missing from TCRdb's copy, which holds only in-frame ones; the method was immunoSEQ multiplex PCR. Here the sample spans tens of thousands of clones, about four fifths being singletons. This receptor was identified in an adult with an advanced solid tumor such as melanoma, head and neck, liver or kidney cancer. The chain is built from TRBV27 and TRBJ2-1; 9 bases are a match to TRBD2. Here the sequenced sample was CD4+ or CD8+ T cells sorted from blood, taken in a trial of the OX40 agonist ivuxolimab. CDR3 residues: CASSPFGLARGPKDEQFF. The DNA of the CDR3 is TGTGCCAGCAGTCCATTTGGACTAGCGAGGGGGCCTAAGGATGAGCAGTTCTTC.